The 20 T cell receptor beta chains presented below share a single source sample, sequenced in a study of cytomegalovirus exposure and HLA in healthy donors. The PCR used 60 Vbeta and 13 Jbeta primers. Data came from immunoSEQ multiplex PCR; TCRdb stores just in-frame clones and leaves some out. The sample yields more than 95,000 clones, about three quarters seen once. The sequenced material came from PBMCs. These receptors were obtained from a man in his thirties or forties in good health and CMV-seronegative.

The chain couples TRBV7-2 to TRBJ2-7; 7 positions agree with TRBD1. V lost 4 bases, J lost 2 bases, and 2 bases stayed unmatched. Germline CDR1 reads SGHTA; CDR2 reads FQGNSA. The CDR3 loop spans 13 amino acids. CDR3 residues: CASSWDRTYEQYF. CDR3 sequence (DNA): TGTGCCAGCAGCTGGGACAGAACCTACGAGCAGTACTTC.

The CDR3 DNA is TGTGCCAGCAGCGCCTCCGGGACAGCGCTTGAAGCTTTCTTT. Its protein is CASSASGTALEAFF. The J gene is TRBJ1-1, the V gene TRBV5-4, with 7 bases aligning to TRBD1. V shed 4 bases and J 7 bases; nucleotides not matched to a gene: 10. From germline, CDR1 is SGHNT and CDR2 YYREEE (reference sequence). The CDR3 extends over 14 amino acids.

As to this clone: Other DNA sequences from this sample encode an identical CDR3 as well. This sequence joins TRBV2 and TRBJ2-7; 11 nucleotides match TRBD2. The CDR3 has 12 residues. V trimming: 9 bases; J trimming: 4 bases; junction bases outside the gene matches: 2. Germline V gene data show CDR1 as SNHLY and CDR2 as FYNNEI. The CDR3 DNA is TGTGCCAGTAGCGGGGGGGCTTACGAGCAGTACTTC. Translating it yields CASSGGAYEQYF.

The J gene is TRBJ1-4, the V gene TRBV27; D may be TRBD1 (6 bases). The germline V gene encodes CDR1 MNHEY and CDR2 SMNVEV (reference sequence). Between the trimmed V and J ends, which lost 6 bases and 7 bases, there was a span of 12 bases. The CDR3 sequence is 13 residues long. CDR3 DNA: TGTGCCAGCAGCTTTACAGGGAGTGAAAAACTGTTTTTT. This codes for CASSFTGSEKLFF.

The chain uses TRBV28 and TRBJ2-7, with 9 bases that match TRBD1. Germline V CDR1 and CDR2: MDHEN, SYDVKM. This CDR3 spans 14 amino acids. The CDR3 sequence: CTTGDGTGPYEQYF. In DNA, the CDR3 is TGTACCACAGGGGACGGGACAGGGCCCTACGAGCAGTACTTC.

This clone was seen just once. The CDR3 region has the DNA TGTGCCAGCAGGCAGATTTTGGGCTATAATGAAAAACTGTTTTTT. Translation gives CASRQILGYNEKLFF. The V gene is TRBV27, the J gene TRBJ1-4; D not certain. The length of the CDR3 is 15 residues. V was pared by 6 bases and J by 4 bases, with 15 bases between. Per germline, CDR1 MNHEY and CDR2 SMNVEV (reference sequence).

The chain carries TRBV4-2 and TRBJ2-1; TRBD2 matches 8 bases. The CDR3 sequence is 18 residues long. Losses at the gene ends were 0 bases for V and 2 bases for J; bases not matched to a gene: 9. Germline V CDR1 and CDR2: LGHNA, YNFKEQ. The CDR3 nucleotides are TGTGCCAGCAGCCAAGATGTAGGTAGCGGGGTGACCTACAATGAGCAGTTCTTC. Translation gives CASSQDVGSGVTYNEQFF.

The chain links TRBV10-1 to TRBJ2-1, with 7 nucleotides matching TRBD1. The CDR3 length is 14 residues. V lost 5 bases, J lost 3 bases, and 4 bases stayed unmatched. Germline V lookup: CDR1 WNHNN, CDR2 SYGVQD (reference sequence). The CDR3 is CASSRDSFYNEQFF. The CDR3 DNA reads TGCGCCAGCAGTCGGGACAGCTTCTACAATGAGCAGTTCTTC.

The chain recombines TRBV4-2 with TRBJ2-7; unclear D gene. V dropped 0 bases and J dropped 2 bases, with 11 bases sitting between them. CDR3 length: 15 amino acids. CDR1 and CDR2 from the germline V gene are LGHNA and YNFKEQ. The CDR3 sequence: CASSQDVRIAYEQYF. The CDR3 DNA follows: TGTGCCAGCAGCCAAGATGTCAGGATAGCCTACGAGCAGTACTTC.

The chain couples TRBV13 to TRBJ1-6; D remains ambiguous. The CDR3 is 15 amino acids. V shed 0 bases and J shed 4 bases, with 7 bases lying between them. Germline-derived CDR1 and CDR2 are PRHDT and FYEKMQ (reference sequence). The CDR3 bases are TGTGCCAGCAGCTTAGGTCCCCTTTATAATTCACCCCTCCACTTT. Its protein product is CASSLGPLYNSPLHF.

This chain joins TRBV6-6 and TRBJ1-5; a possible D gene is TRBD1 (5 bases). The CDR3 spans 14 residues. Germline V gene sequence: CDR1 MNHNY, CDR2 SVGAGI (reference sequence). V gave up 6 bases and J gave up 9 bases, with 18 bases separating them. The CDR3 DNA sequence: TGTGCCAGCAGGGGTCAGGGCGCAGGGATGCCCCAGCATTTT. Translated, it gives CASRGQGAGMPQHF.

The sample holds a few counts of this clone. The chain links TRBV19 to TRBJ1-6, with TRBD1 matching over 10 bases. The CDR3 length is 15 residues. V lost 6 bases, J lost 8 bases, and 7 bases stayed unmatched. Germline CDR1 reads LNHDA; CDR2 reads SQIVND (reference sequence). CDR3 nucleotides: TGTGCCAGTAGCCAACCTGACAGGGGGCATTCACCCCTCCACTTT. It translates to CASSQPDRGHSPLHF.

This sequence joins TRBV21-1 and TRBJ2-3; TRBD2, as called in the table, went unchecked against the DNA. TRBV21-1 constitutes a pseudogene. CDR3 size: 15 residues. The CDR3 nucleotides are TGTGCCAGCAGCAATATAGAGGGCGAGACAGATACGCAGTATTTT. Its translation: CASSNIEGETDTQYF.

This chain connects TRBV6-5 to TRBJ2-7; TRBD2 agrees at 7 bases. The V gene end was trimmed by 0 bases and the J gene end by 0 bases; junction bases not matched to a gene: 2. The germline V gene encodes CDR1 MNHEY and CDR2 SVGAGI. This CDR3 contains 15 residues. In DNA, the CDR3 is TGTGCCAGCAGTTACTCGGCTAGCGGCTCCTACGAGCAGTACTTC. Translated, it gives CASSYSASGSYEQYF.

The rearrangement uses TRBV27 and TRBJ2-1, with TRBD2 identical over 7 bases. Germline V gene data show CDR1 as MNHEY and CDR2 as SMNVEV (reference sequence). CDR3 length: 16 amino acids. The V gene end was trimmed by 6 bases and the J gene end by 6 bases; junction bases not matched to a gene: 14. The CDR3 bases are TGTGCCAGCAGCCCCTGGGGCGGGGGACCCACCAATGAGCAGTTCTTC. Its translation: CASSPWGGGPTNEQFF.

This clone turned up a few times. The chain links TRBV19 to TRBJ2-5; D is possibly TRBD2 (5 bases). This CDR3 comprises 11 residues. Trimming took 3 bases from V and 7 from J, leaving 6 bases between them. CDR1 is LNHDA and CDR2 is SQIVND in the germline V gene (reference sequence). The CDR3 bases are TGTGCCAGTAGTATTCGGGGGACCCAGTACTTC. Its protein is CASSIRGTQYF.

This clone was detected only once. The J gene is TRBJ2-1, the V gene TRBV7-9; 7 bases map to TRBD1. Germline values: CDR1 SEHNR, CDR2 FQNEAQ (reference sequence). This CDR3 has 14 residues. Trimming at V came to 8 bases and at J to 3 bases, leaving 7 bases not matched to a gene. Written as DNA, the CDR3 is TGTGCCAGCGCCCCCGGGACAGTCTACAATGAGCAGTTCTTC. Protein product: CASAPGTVYNEQFF.

This chain joins TRBV4-3 and TRBJ2-7; possibly TRBD1 for D (5 bases). Trimming took off 0 bases at V and 1 base at J, with 13 bases between the two ends. Germline loops: CDR1 LGHNA, CDR2 YSLEER. The CDR3 runs to 16 residues. CDR3 coding DNA: TGCGCCAGCAGCCAAGATCGATGGCAGGGTTCCTACGAGCAGTACTTC. Translated, it gives CASSQDRWQGSYEQYF.

The gene calls are TRBV7-2 and TRBJ2-4, with 12 bases aligning to TRBD2. The CDR3 runs 16 residues. Germline V gives CDR1 SGHTA, CDR2 FQGNSA. The V and J ends lost 5 bases and 6 bases, in that order; junction bases with no gene match: 8. The CDR3 DNA reads as TGTGCCAGCAGCCGTACTAGCGGGGGGACTTTAAACATTCAGTACTTC. Encoded protein: CASSRTSGGTLNIQYF.

The chain carries TRBV25-1 and TRBJ1-2; perhaps TRBD1 as D (5 bases). Germline-derived CDR1 and CDR2 are MGHDK and SYGVNS. The V end was cut by 4 bases, the J end by 2 bases, with 11 bases between. The CDR3 is 14 amino acids. The CDR3 sequence is CASSVTGPNYGYTF. The CDR3 bases are TGTGCCAGCAGTGTAACAGGACCAAACTATGGCTACACCTTC.